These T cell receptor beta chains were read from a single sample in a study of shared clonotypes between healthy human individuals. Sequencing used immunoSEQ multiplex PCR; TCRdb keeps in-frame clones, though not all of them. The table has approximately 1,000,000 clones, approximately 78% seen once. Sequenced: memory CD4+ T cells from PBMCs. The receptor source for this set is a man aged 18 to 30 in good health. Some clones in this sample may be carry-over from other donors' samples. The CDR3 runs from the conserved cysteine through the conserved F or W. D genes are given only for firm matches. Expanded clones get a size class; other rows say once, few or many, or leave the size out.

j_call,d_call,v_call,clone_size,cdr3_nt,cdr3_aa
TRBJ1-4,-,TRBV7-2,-,TGTGCCAGCAGCTTTGGCGGGACAACGAATGAAAAACTGTTTTTT,CASSFGGTTNEKLFF
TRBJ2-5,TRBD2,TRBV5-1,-,TGCGCCAGCAGCACCCCGGGAGGCCCTCAAGAGACCCAGTACTTC,CASSTPGGPQETQYF
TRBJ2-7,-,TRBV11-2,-,TGTGCCAGCAGTCCAGACCGAGGGCTAATCGAGCAGTACTTC,CASSPDRGLIEQYF
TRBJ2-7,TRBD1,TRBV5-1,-,TGCGCCAGCAGCACAAACAGGGGTCTGTACGAGCAGTACTTC,CASSTNRGLYEQYF
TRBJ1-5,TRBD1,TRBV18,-,TGTGCCAGCTCACCCCTGGCCTCCGGGACAGGGGGCGGTCAGCCCCAGCATTTT,CASSPLASGTGGGQPQHF
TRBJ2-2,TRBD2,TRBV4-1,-,TGCGCCAGCAGCCCCGGACTAGCGGGAGCGGTCGGGGAGCTGTTTTTT,CASSPGLAGAVGELFF
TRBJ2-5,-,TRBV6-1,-,TGTGCCAGCAGTGAAAGAGGTCCGGGACGGGAGCACTTC,CASSERGPGREHF
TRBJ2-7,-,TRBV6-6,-,TGTGCCAGCAGTTCCTCTCAGGGCTACGAGCAGTACTTC,CASSSSQGYEQYF
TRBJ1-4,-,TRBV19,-,TGTGCCAGTATATCCTCGGGGGCCACTAATGAAAAACTGTTTTTT,CASISSGATNEKLFF
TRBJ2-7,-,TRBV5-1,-,TGCGCCAGCAGCTTGTTGGGCTACACCTACGAGCAGTACTTC,CASSLLGYTYEQYF
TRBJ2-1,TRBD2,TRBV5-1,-,TGCGCCAGCAGCTTAGCGGGAGGGCTCAATGAGCAGTTCTTC,CASSLAGGLNEQFF
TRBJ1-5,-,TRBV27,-,TGTGCCAGCAGAAGACAGGCTTGGGGTAATCAGCCCCAGCATTTT,CASRRQAWGNQPQHF
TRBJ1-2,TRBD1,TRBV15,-,TGTGCCACCAGCAGCCGGACAGGGGCCAGGAGTGGTGGCTACACCTTC,CATSSRTGARSGGYTF
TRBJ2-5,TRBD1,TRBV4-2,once,TGTGCCAGCAGCCAAGAGGGGGGCCCTTACAGGGGGGCTGAGACCCAGTACTTC,CASSQEGGPYRGAETQYF
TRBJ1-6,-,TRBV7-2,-,TGTGCCAGCAGAAAAGGGGACCCCTATAATTCACCCCTCCACTTT,CASRKGDPYNSPLHF
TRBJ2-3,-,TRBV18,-,TGTGCCAGCTCACGTTCGTCGACTACCTCTACTAGCACAGATACGCAGTATTTT,CASSRSSTTSTSTDTQYF
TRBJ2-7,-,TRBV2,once,TGTGCCAGCAGTGAAGAAGGGACACCCGCCTACGAGCAGTACTTC,CASSEEGTPAYEQYF
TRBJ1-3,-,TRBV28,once,TGTGCCAGCAACCAAAACCGCGGGGCGCGGGGAAACACCATATATTTT,CASNQNRGARGNTIYF
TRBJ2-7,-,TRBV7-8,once,TGTGCCAGCAGCTCGCTCGGGCTGCCGGTCGAGCAGTACTTC,CASSSLGLPVEQYF
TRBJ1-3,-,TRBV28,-,TGTGCCAGCGCCTCCCCAGGGACTGGAAACACCGTATATTTT,CASASPGTGNTVYF
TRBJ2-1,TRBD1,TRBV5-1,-,TGCGCCAGCAGCGCCGGGGGGACAGGGCTTCGCTTGCATGAGCAGTTCTTC,CASSAGGTGLRLHEQFF
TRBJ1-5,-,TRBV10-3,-,TGTGCCATCAGTAGCCATTCCGATAGCAATCAGCCCCAGCATTTT,CAISSHSDSNQPQHF
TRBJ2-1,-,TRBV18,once,TGTGCCAGCTCACCACCGGGACGGACGAACAATGAGCAGTTCTTC,CASSPPGRTNNEQFF
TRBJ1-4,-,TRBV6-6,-,TGTGCCAGCAGTTACAGGGCAACTAATGAAAAACTGTTTTTT,CASSYRATNEKLFF
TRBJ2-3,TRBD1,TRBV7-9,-,TGTGCCAGCAGCTTGGGGACAGGGGTCACAGATACGCAGTATTTT,CASSLGTGVTDTQYF
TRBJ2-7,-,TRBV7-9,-,TGTGCCACCGAAGGCCCCGAGAGGTCCTACGAGCAGTACTTC,CATEGPERSYEQYF
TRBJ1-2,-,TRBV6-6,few,TGTGCCAGCAGTGTCCCGTCCGGGACGGGAACCGGCTACACCTTC,CASSVPSGTGTGYTF
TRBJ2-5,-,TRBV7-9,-,TGTGCCAGCAGCTTAAGGGGAACGAGGGAGACCCAGTACTTC,CASSLRGTRETQYF
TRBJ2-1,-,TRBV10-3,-,TGTGCCATCAGCCTGGGGACCTACAATGAGCAGTTCTTC,CAISLGTYNEQFF
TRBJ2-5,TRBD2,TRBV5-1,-,TGCGCCAGCAGCTTGGATACTAGCGGGGACCAAGAGACCCAGTACTTC,CASSLDTSGDQETQYF
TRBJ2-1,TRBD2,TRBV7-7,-,TGTGCCAGCAGCTTAGATGGCGGGAGAGGGAATGAGCAGTTCTTC,CASSLDGGRGNEQFF
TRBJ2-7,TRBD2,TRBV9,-,TGTGCCAGCAGCCCCACTAGCGGGAGAAGCGAGCAGTACTTC,CASSPTSGRSEQYF
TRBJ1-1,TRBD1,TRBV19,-,TGTGCCAGTAGTATAGGGACAGGGGTGATCACTGAAGCTTTCTTT,CASSIGTGVITEAFF
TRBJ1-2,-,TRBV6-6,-,TGTGCCAGCAGTGCCCCCGGCAGGGCCACTAACTATGGCTACACCTTC,CASSAPGRATNYGYTF
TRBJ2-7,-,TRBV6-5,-,TGTGCCAGCAGACACCGGGACACCACCTACGAGCAGTACTTC,CASRHRDTTYEQYF
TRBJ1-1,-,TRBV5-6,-,TGTGCCAGCAGCAGCACTCCCAGGGCCTCGGGCGCTGAAGCTTTCTTT,CASSSTPRASGAEAFF
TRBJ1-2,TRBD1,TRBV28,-,TGTGCCAGCAGTCGACAGGGGGGGGTCTATGGCTACACCTTC,CASSRQGGVYGYTF
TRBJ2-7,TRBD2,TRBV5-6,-,TGTGCCAGCAGCTTGCAGGCTAGCGGGAGTGGAGAGCAGTACTTC,CASSLQASGSGEQYF
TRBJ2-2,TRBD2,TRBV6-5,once,TGTGCCAGCTGCCGGGAGGTCCGCGGGGAGCTGTTTTTT,CASCREVRGELFF
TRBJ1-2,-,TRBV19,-,TGTGCCAGTAGTCCCACCGGAACTTGGGGTGACTATGGCTACACCTTC,CASSPTGTWGDYGYTF
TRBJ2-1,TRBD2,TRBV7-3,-,TGTGCCAGCAGCTTAGGACTAGCGGGAGGGGGTGAGCAGTTCTTC,CASSLGLAGGGEQFF
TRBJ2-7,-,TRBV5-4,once,TGTGCCAGCAGCGCCGGGACTCCCAAAACGGAGCAGTACTTC,CASSAGTPKTEQYF
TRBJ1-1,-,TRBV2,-,TGTGCCAGCGGGGTCATGAACACTGAAGCTTTCTTT,CASGVMNTEAFF
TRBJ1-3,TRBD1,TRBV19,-,TGTGCCAGTAGTACGACCGGGACAGCGAGCTCTGGAAACACCATATATTTT,CASSTTGTASSGNTIYF
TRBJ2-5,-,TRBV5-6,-,TGTGCCAGCAGCTTGGTGGGGCTCGAGACCCAGTACTTC,CASSLVGLETQYF
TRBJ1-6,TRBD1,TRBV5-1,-,TGCGCCAGCAGCTTAAAGGACAGGAGCTCCTATAATTCACCCCTCCACTTT,CASSLKDRSSYNSPLHF
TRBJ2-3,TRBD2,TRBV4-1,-,TGCGCCAGCAGCCAAGGGACTAGCGGGGTGGGAACAGATACGCAGTATTTT,CASSQGTSGVGTDTQYF
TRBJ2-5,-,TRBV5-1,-,TGCGCCAGCAGCTTGGTTGCGGAGACCCAGTACTTC,CASSLVAETQYF
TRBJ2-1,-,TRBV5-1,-,TGCGCCAGCAGCTTAACAGGGAGCTCCTACAATGAGCAGTTCTTC,CASSLTGSSYNEQFF